These 9 T cell receptor beta chains originate from one sample sequenced in a study of tumor and adjacent non-tumor tissue in lung cancer. The template was RNA from unsorted bulk tissue. Three rounds of nested PCR, following a modified ARM-PCR protocol, produced the TCRbeta library. From the multiplex PCR reads, TCRdb called clonotypes with MiXCR, one entry per CDR3 protein. The sample carries around 120,000 distinct CDR3 sequences, about 66% recorded once. Sequences were obtained from lung tumor tissue. The receptors come from a man aged 25-40 years with non-small cell lung cancer.

This clonotype was counted between two and nine times. The chain is built from TRBV20-1 and TRBJ1-2; no clear D. The ends were cut back, 0 bases at V and 4 bases at J, with 15 bases in the middle. CDR3 length equals 15 residues. Germline V gene data show CDR1 as DFQATT and CDR2 as SNEGSKA (reference sequence). The CDR3 reads CSARDRSWTPYGYTF. For the CDR3, the DNA is TGCAGTGCTAGAGATAGGTCATGGACCCCCTATGGCTACACCTTC.

Comment on this clonotype: This may arise from a read error, as a much more abundant clone is one base away. This chain joins TRBV4-3 and TRBJ2-4; D is possibly TRBD1 (6 bases). Germline assignment: CDR1 LGHNA and CDR2 YSLEER. Trimming removed 1 base from V and 2 bases from J, with 12 bases in between. The CDR3 covers 16 residues. The CDR3 region has the DNA TGCGCCAGCAGCCAAGGGACAGTCTCTTCCAAAAACATTCAGTACTTC. It translates to CASSQGTVSSKNIQYF.

This clonotype was seen more than once but under ten times. The CDR3 protein is CASSFPSGDNEQFF. CDR3 coding DNA: TGTGCCAGCAGCTTTCCTAGCGGGGACAATGAGCAGTTCTTC. The V call is TRBV5-4, the J call TRBJ2-1; TRBD2 matches at 9 bases. With V trimmed by 2 bases and J by 5 bases, 2 bases remained unmatched. The CDR3 covers 14 residues. Per germline, CDR1 SGHNT and CDR2 YYREEE (reference sequence).

About this clonotype itself: No conserved phenylalanine or tryptophan ends this CDR3, so it is likely a read error. The chain employs TRBV20-1 and TRBJ2-5; D may be TRBD1 or TRBD2 (5 bases each). V lost 2 bases to trimming and J lost 8 bases, with 18 bases between them. CDR1 and CDR2 from the germline V gene are DFQATT and SNEGSKA (reference sequence). The CDR3 is made up of 14 amino acids. CDR3 sequence reads: CSARMGLAAETQYI. The CDR3 DNA sequence: TGCAGTGCTAGAATGGGGCTAGCTGCCGAAACCCAGTACATC.

The chain joins TRBV4-2 to TRBJ2-1; TRBD2 matches at 11 bases. Per the germline V gene, CDR1 is LGHNA and CDR2 is YNFKEQ. The CDR3 length is 16 residues. V shed 2 bases, J shed 15 bases, and the junction held 15 bases outside the gene matches. The CDR3 spells CASSQLAGGRYNKPFF. In DNA form, the CDR3 reads TGTGCCAGCAGCCAATTAGCGGGGGGGCGATACAATAAGCCGTTCTTC.

The sample holds many counts of this clonotype. V gene TRBV4-1 combines with J gene TRBJ2-1; TRBD1 matches at 7 bases. Germline lookup yields CDR1 MGHRA and CDR2 YSYEKL. The V and J ends lost 6 bases and 3 bases, in that order; junction bases with no gene match: 8. CDR3 length: 15 amino acids. CDR3 nucleotides: TGCGCCAGCAGTCCCCGGACAGGCCTCTACAATGAGCAGTTCTTC. Translation: CASSPRTGLYNEQFF.

Note on this clonotype: This may be a read error: a much more frequent sequence differs by one nucleotide. This chain uses TRBV29-1 with TRBJ1-1; D is unresolved. Germline V gene data show CDR1 as SQVTM and CDR2 as ANQGSEA. The germline V and J ends were trimmed by 7 bases and 4 bases, with 16 bases remaining between them. The CDR3 extends over 13 amino acids. The CDR3 sequence: CSARSDMITEAFF. The CDR3 DNA reads as TGCAGCGCCCGGAGCGACATGATCACTGAAGCTTTCTTT.

This clonotype is judged medium-sized (0.01 to 0.1%). CDR3 nucleotide sequence: TGCGCCAGCAGCCAACTAAGCGGGAGGGCCGACAATGAGCAGTTCTTC. It yields the protein CASSQLSGRADNEQFF. The chain joins TRBV4-1 to TRBJ2-1; TRBD2 agrees at 10 bases. The germline CDR1 and CDR2 sequences are MGHRA and YSYEKL. CDR3 size: 16 residues. V was clipped by 2 bases and J by 5 bases; unmatched bases: 6.

This clonotype was picked up a small number of times. V usage is TRBV14 and J usage is TRBJ2-1; 14 bases agree with TRBD2. The CDR3 runs to 12 residues. Germline values: CDR1 SGHDN, CDR2 FVKESK. Here the CDR3 reads CATGLAGVEQFF. In DNA form, the CDR3 reads TGTGCTACGGGACTAGCGGGAGTTGAGCAGTTCTTC.